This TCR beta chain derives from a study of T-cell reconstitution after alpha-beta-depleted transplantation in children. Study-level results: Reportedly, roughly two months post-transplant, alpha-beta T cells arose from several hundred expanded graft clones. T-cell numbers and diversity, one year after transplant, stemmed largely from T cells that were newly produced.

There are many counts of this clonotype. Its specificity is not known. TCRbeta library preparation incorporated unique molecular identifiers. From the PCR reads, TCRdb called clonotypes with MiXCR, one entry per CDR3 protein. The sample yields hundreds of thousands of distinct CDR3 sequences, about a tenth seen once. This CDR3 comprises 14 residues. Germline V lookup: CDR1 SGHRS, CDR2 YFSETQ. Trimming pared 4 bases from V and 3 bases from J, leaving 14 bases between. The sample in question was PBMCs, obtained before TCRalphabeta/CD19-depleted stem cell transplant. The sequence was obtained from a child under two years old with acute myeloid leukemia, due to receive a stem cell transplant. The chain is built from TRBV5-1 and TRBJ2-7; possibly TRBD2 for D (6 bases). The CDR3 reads CASSPVGLYYEQYF. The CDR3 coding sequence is TGCGCCAGCAGCCCTGTGGGACTTTACTACGAGCAGTACTTC.